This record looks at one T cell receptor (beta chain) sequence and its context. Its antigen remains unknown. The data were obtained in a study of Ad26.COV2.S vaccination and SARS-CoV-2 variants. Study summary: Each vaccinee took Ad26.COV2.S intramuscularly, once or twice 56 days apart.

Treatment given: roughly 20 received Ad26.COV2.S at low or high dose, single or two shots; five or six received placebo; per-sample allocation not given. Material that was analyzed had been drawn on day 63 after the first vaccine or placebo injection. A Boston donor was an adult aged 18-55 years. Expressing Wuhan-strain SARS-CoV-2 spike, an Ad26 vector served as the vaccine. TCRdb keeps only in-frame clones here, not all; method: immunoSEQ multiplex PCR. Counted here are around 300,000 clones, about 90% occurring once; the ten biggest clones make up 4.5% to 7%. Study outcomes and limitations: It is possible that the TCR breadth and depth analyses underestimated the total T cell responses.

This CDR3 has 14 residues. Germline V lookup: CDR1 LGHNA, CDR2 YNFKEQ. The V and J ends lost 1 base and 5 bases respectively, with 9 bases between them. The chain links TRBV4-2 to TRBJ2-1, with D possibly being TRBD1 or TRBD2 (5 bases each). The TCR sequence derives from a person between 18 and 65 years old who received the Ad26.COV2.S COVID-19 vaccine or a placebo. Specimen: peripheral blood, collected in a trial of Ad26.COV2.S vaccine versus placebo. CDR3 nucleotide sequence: TGTGCCAGCAGCCAAGCCCAGGGAGACAATGAGCAGTTCTTC. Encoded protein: CASSQAQGDNEQFF.